This TCR beta chain is drawn from a study of cytomegalovirus exposure and HLA in healthy donors. The repertoire was sequenced with immunoSEQ multiplex PCR; TCRdb's copy has only in-frame clones and lacks some. Found here are approximately 130,000 clones, over 85% of them singletons; the top ten hold 1.5% to 2%. Trimming took 1 base from V and 4 from J; bases not matched to a gene: 9. This CDR3 is 17 amino acids long. CDR1 is SGHAT and CDR2 is FQNNGV in the germline V gene. The V call is TRBV11-2, the J call TRBJ2-2, with TRBD1 matching over 7 bases. This TCR came from a woman aged 18-35 years in good health and CMV-seronegative. Sequencing was done on a sample of PBMCs. CDR3 in DNA: TGTGCCAGCAGCTTAGTCTACTACAGGACAGGCACCGGGGAGCTGTTTTTT. Translating gives CASSLVYYRTGTGELFF.